Following are 7 T cell receptor beta chains from one sample sequenced in a study of cytomegalovirus exposure and HLA in healthy donors. The PCR used 60 Vbeta and 13 Jbeta primers. Assay: immunoSEQ multiplex PCR; the TCRdb copy retains only in-frame clones and omits some. The repertoire consists of more than 80,000 clones, with just over 70% occurring once and the leading ten covering roughly 0.76%. Material for sequencing was PBMCs. The receptors derive from a boy aged 5-17 years in good health and CMV-seronegative.

The rearrangement links TRBV5-4 to TRBJ2-7; D is perhaps TRBD2 (6 bases). Germline V gene lookup returns CDR1 SGHNT and CDR2 YYREEE (reference sequence). The CDR3 length is 15 residues. Trimming shortened V by 1 base and J by 0 bases, and 11 bases separated the two germline ends. The CDR3 bases are TGTGCCAGCAGCTTGCCATTAGCGGACTCCTACGAGCAGTACTTC. Its protein is CASSLPLADSYEQYF.

This clone was observed a few times. An end of the junction differs from the germline gene, which may be a read error. V and J are TRBV7-9 and TRBJ2-7, with D tentatively TRBD2 (5 bases). The germline gives CDR1 SEHNR, CDR2 FQNEAQ (reference sequence). The CDR3 runs 17 residues. The DNA for the CDR3 is TGTTCCAGCAGCTTAGCGCAAGGTAGCTCATTGACCTACGAGCAGTACTTC. Translation: CSSSLAQGSSLTYEQYF. The full variable domain, with the rest looked up from reference TRBV7-9 and TRBJ2-7, is DTGVSQNPRHKITKRGQNVTFRCDPISEHNRLYWYRQTLGQGPEFLTYFQNEAQLEKSRLLSDRFSAERPKGSFSTLEIQRTEQGDSAMYLCSSSLAQGSSLTYEQYFGPGTRLTVT.

In regard to this clone: This CDR3 is also generated by other DNA sequences in the sample. The chain has TRBV2 and TRBJ1-4; D is unclear. There are 12 residues in the CDR3. Trimming removed 6 bases from V and 7 bases from J, with 9 bases in between. Germline V gene sequence: CDR1 SNHLY, CDR2 FYNNEI. The CDR3 region is CASRGGGEKLFF. For the CDR3, the DNA is TGTGCCAGCAGGGGAGGAGGTGAAAAACTGTTTTTT.

The chain has TRBV6-5 and TRBJ2-5; TRBD2 matches at 8 bases. The V and J ends lost 6 bases and 6 bases, in that order; junction bases with no gene match: 12. The V gene's germline CDR1 is MNHEY and CDR2 SVGAGI. The CDR3 runs 15 residues. CDR3 bases: TGTGCCAGCAGACGAGCGGGAGTCGAGGGGAAGACCCAGTACTTC. Translating it yields CASRRAGVEGKTQYF.

The chain couples TRBV5-6 to TRBJ2-7; 14 bases map to TRBD2. V lost 3 bases to trimming and J lost 3 bases; unmatched junction nucleotides: 5. The CDR3 sequence is 16 residues long. The germline V gene has CDR1 SGHDT and CDR2 YYEEEE. CDR3: CASSSGLAGAFYEQYF. CDR3 DNA sequence: TGTGCCAGCAGCTCGGGACTAGCGGGGGCATTCTACGAGCAGTACTTC.

V and J are TRBV2 and TRBJ2-7, with TRBD2 identical over 12 bases. The V gene's germline CDR1 is SNHLY and CDR2 FYNNEI. V lost 9 bases to trimming and J lost 6 bases; unmatched junction nucleotides: 6. This CDR3 has 13 amino acids. Written as DNA, the CDR3 is TGTGCCAGTAAGACTAGCGGGAGCTTCGAGCAGTACTTC. Its protein product is CASKTSGSFEQYF.

This sequence joins TRBV11-2 and TRBJ2-4; TRBD1 is a possible D gene (6 bases). Germline values: CDR1 SGHAT, CDR2 FQNNGV. With 1 base removed from V and 0 bases from J, the gap between germline ends came to 10 bases. This CDR3 is 16 amino acids long. DNA for the CDR3: TGTGCCAGCAGCTTAGCCGGCAGGGGAGCCAAAAACATTCAGTACTTC. Translating it yields CASSLAGRGAKNIQYF.